These T cell receptor beta chains were read from a single sample in a study of T cells in Graves' hyperthyroidism and ophthalmopathy. TCRdb analysed the multiplex PCR reads with MiXCR anew, one entry per CDR3 protein. The sample yields approximately 610,000 distinct CDR3 sequences, roughly 17% seen once. The sample consisted of blood. These receptors originate from a woman between 18 and 29 years old with Graves' hyperthyroidism. Both conserved end residues are part of each CDR3. D genes are given only for firm matches. Only some rows state a clone size, as once, few, many or a class for expanded clones.

TRBJ2-1,-,TRBD2,TRBV24-1,TGTGCCACCAGTGACCCCGGGACTAGCTTAGGTGAGCAGTTCTTC,CATSDPGTSLGEQFF
TRBJ2-4,few,TRBD1,TRBV6-1,TGTGCCAGCAGTGATATGGACAGGGGCATTCAGTACTTC,CASSDMDRGIQYF
TRBJ2-1,-,TRBD2,TRBV7-7,TGTGCTAGCAGCTTACGGGCGACTAGCGGGGCCTACAATGAGCAGTTCTTC,CASSLRATSGAYNEQFF
TRBJ2-1,-,-,TRBV7-2,TGTGCCAGCAGACTCTCAAATAATGAGCAGTTCTTC,CASRLSNNEQFF
TRBJ2-4,-,TRBD1,TRBV6-1,TGTGCCAGCAGGCCGGACAGGAAAAACATTCAGTACTTC,CASRPDRKNIQYF
TRBJ1-2,few,-,TRBV5-1,TGCGCCAGCAGCCCTCGACGGGGGATGGACTATGGCTACACCTTC,CASSPRRGMDYGYTF
TRBJ1-1,many,-,TRBV20-1,TGCAGTGCTAGATCGTGGGGGACGTCAATGAACACTGAAGCTTTCTTT,CSARSWGTSMNTEAFF
TRBJ2-5,many,-,TRBV2,TGTGCCAGCAGTGAGAGGGAGACCCAGTACTTC,CASSERETQYF
TRBJ2-7,many,TRBD2,TRBV27,TGTGCCAGCAGCGTCCCGGGACTAGCGGGGGCCTACGAGCAGTACTTC,CASSVPGLAGAYEQYF
TRBJ2-5,-,-,TRBV20-1,TGCAGTGCTCCCCGGGACAACCAAGAGACCCAGTACTTC,CSAPRDNQETQYF
TRBJ2-1,few,-,TRBV9,TGTGCCAGCAGCGTAGCGGGGACCCCCTCCTACAATGAGCAGTTCTTC,CASSVAGTPSYNEQFF
TRBJ2-3,many,TRBD1,TRBV28,TGTGCTGGACAGGGGTCAAGCACAGATACGCAGTATTTT,CAGQGSSTDTQYF
TRBJ1-1,many,-,TRBV5-1,TGCGCCAGCAGCTGGGGCACGGCCCCAAACACTGAAGCTTTCTTT,CASSWGTAPNTEAFF
TRBJ2-7,many,-,TRBV15,TGTGCCACCAGCAGAGATGGGGTCACCTACGAGCAGTACTTC,CATSRDGVTYEQYF
TRBJ2-1,-,TRBD1,TRBV25-1,TGTGCCAGCAGTGCGTACAGGGGAAGTTCCTACAATGAGCAGTTCTTC,CASSAYRGSSYNEQFF
TRBJ1-2,many,-,TRBV28,TGTGCCAGCAGTTTAGTCCGGGACCCAAGTGGCTACACCTTC,CASSLVRDPSGYTF
TRBJ2-1,few,-,TRBV7-8,TGTGCCAGCAGCTTGTATCTCAATGAGCAGTTCTTC,CASSLYLNEQFF
TRBJ2-3,many,TRBD1,TRBV7-9,TGTGCCAGCAGCTTAGGGGAGACAGGGGGAGTAGCCACAGATACGCAGTATTTT,CASSLGETGGVATDTQYF
TRBJ2-1,many,TRBD2,TRBV2,TGTGCCAGCGGGGCGGGAGCATACAATGAGCAGTTCTTC,CASGAGAYNEQFF
TRBJ2-1,-,TRBD2,TRBV7-9,TGTGCCAGCAGCTTGTCGGGAGGGTTGAATGAGCAGTTCTTC,CASSLSGGLNEQFF
TRBJ1-1,many,TRBD1,TRBV2,TGTGCCAGCACGGACAGGGGGATGAACACTGAAGCTTTCTTT,CASTDRGMNTEAFF
TRBJ2-3,few,TRBD2,TRBV15,TGTGCCACCAGCAGATTCTCCGAACTAGCGTTCACAGATACGCAGTATTTT,CATSRFSELAFTDTQYF
TRBJ2-1,few,TRBD2,TRBV12-3/TRBV12-4,TGTGCCAGCAGTTACATAGGGACTAGCGGGGGGACCATCTACAATGAGCAGTTCTTC,CASSYIGTSGGTIYNEQFF
TRBJ2-2,few,-,TRBV20-1,TGCAGTGCTCAATACCCGAACACCGGGGAGCTGTTTTTT,CSAQYPNTGELFF
TRBJ2-1,few,-,TRBV28,TGTGCCAGCAGTTTAATGGTTGGGCGCCTCAGGGAAGAGTTCTTC,CASSLMVGRLREEFF
TRBJ2-1,many,TRBD2,TRBV19,TGTGCCAGTAGCAACCAGGGCCGGCTAGCGGTACGCGATGAGCAGTTCTTC,CASSNQGRLAVRDEQFF
TRBJ1-1,-,-,TRBV11-2,TGTGCCAGCAGCCAAGTGCGGGGTGAGGGCACTGAAGCTTTCTTT,CASSQVRGEGTEAFF
TRBJ1-1,many,-,TRBV7-9,TGTGCCAGCAGCTTAGCGCGTGGGGAGATTATCGGTAGGAACACTGAAGCTTTCTTT,CASSLARGEIIGRNTEAFF
TRBJ2-1,many,TRBD1,TRBV20-1,TGCAGTGCCCTTCAGGGGGCGGTGGACAATGAGCAGTTCTTC,CSALQGAVDNEQFF
TRBJ2-3,many,-,TRBV24-1,TGTGCCACCAGTGAGAAAGGACCCGATCTGGATACGCAGTATTTT,CATSEKGPDLDTQYF
TRBJ2-1,many,TRBD2,TRBV20-1,TGCAGTGCTATGGGGGGTGGACTAGCGCAGTTCTTC,CSAMGGGLAQFF
TRBJ2-3,-,TRBD1,TRBV20-1,TGCAGTGCCTGGGACAGGGTAGGAGGCACAGATACGCAGTATTTT,CSAWDRVGGTDTQYF
TRBJ2-3,many,TRBD2,TRBV20-1,TGCAGTGCTAGAGGCACTAGCGGTTCTACTACAGATACGCAGTATTTT,CSARGTSGSTTDTQYF
TRBJ2-7,many,-,TRBV28,TGTGCCAGCAGTTCCAAAACAGGTCTCTCCTACGAGCAGTACTTC,CASSSKTGLSYEQYF
TRBJ2-7,few,-,TRBV7-2,TGTGCCAGCAGCTCTCCCCCAGAGAACAGACGGGACTCCTCCTACGAGCAGTACTTC,CASSSPPENRRDSSYEQYF
TRBJ1-6,many,-,TRBV7-8,TGTGCCAGCAGCTTATCGGGGGATTCACCCCTCCACTTT,CASSLSGDSPLHF
TRBJ1-6,few,-,TRBV5-5,TGTGCCAGCAGCCTAATACAGCCGAATTCACCCCTCCACTTT,CASSLIQPNSPLHF